These 28 T cell receptor beta chains came from one sample sequenced in a study of blood T cell repertoires in COVID-19 (dated by TCRdb to 2020 to 2022). The receptor library was made with the immunoSEQ multiplex PCR assay. In TCRdb, the immuneACCESS table is reduced to in-frame sequences with V and J assigned. These tables do not hold every clone; where another copy was compared, an unresolved V gene accounts for under half, and the others remain unexplained. The sample records some 26,000 clones, around 85% of which are singletons. The ten largest clones represent under 9.5% of the sample. The sequenced sample was peripheral blood. These receptors all stem from a human donor with active COVID-19. The donor label of this sample is uncertain.

Remarks on this clone: Its ends do not fully match the called genes, so a read error is possible. This chain connects TRBV7-7 to TRBJ1-1; D is possibly TRBD1 (6 bases). The CDR3 has 13 residues. Per germline, CDR1 SSHAT and CDR2 FNYEAQ (reference sequence). The CDR3 coding sequence is TGTGCTAGCAGCGCGACAGGGAACACTGAAGCTTTCTTT. As protein: CASSATGNTEAFF.

This clone was counted a single time. CDR3 in amino acids: CASSTTSSPRPHNEQFF. The CDR3 DNA follows: TGTGCCAGCAGCACCACTTCTAGCCCTCGGCCACACAATGAGCAGTTCTTC. The chain employs TRBV7-9 and TRBJ2-1; weak D call: TRBD2 (5 bases). Germline CDR1 and CDR2: SEHNR and FQNEAQ (reference sequence). V was shortened by 5 bases and J by 5 bases, with 22 bases between the two germline ends. CDR3 size: 17 residues.

CDR3 amino acids: CASGMAGELLDTQYF. For the CDR3, the DNA is TGTGCCAGTGGGATGGCGGGAGAACTATTAGATACGCAGTATTTT. The chain joins TRBV2 to TRBJ2-3, with 7 bases lining up with TRBD2. The length of the CDR3 is 15 residues. Germline CDR1 reads SNHLY; CDR2 reads FYNNEI. V lost 9 bases and J lost 5; bases outside the gene matches: 14.

V is TRBV27 and J is TRBJ1-1; maybe TRBD1 (5 bases). Germline values: CDR1 MNHEY, CDR2 SMNVEV (reference sequence). The CDR3 runs to 15 residues. Trimming removed 4 bases at V and 0 bases at J, with 12 bases between. The CDR3, as DNA: TGTGCCAGCAGTTCGCGGACATTCTTGAACACTGAAGCTTTCTTT. Residues: CASSSRTFLNTEAFF.

The chain carries TRBV4-2 and TRBJ2-7, with 8 bases matching TRBD1. This CDR3 is built from 16 residues. The V segment lost 0 bases and the J segment 7 bases; nucleotides outside the gene matches: 11. Germline CDR1 is LGHNA and CDR2 is YNFKEQ. CDR3 residues: CASSQDPARTGSEQYF. The CDR3 nucleotides are TGTGCCAGCAGCCAAGATCCAGCCCGGACAGGGAGTGAGCAGTACTTC.

The CDR3 sequence: CAWSKGLAGGTDTQYF. CDR3 bases: TGTGCCTGGAGTAAAGGACTAGCGGGAGGCACAGATACGCAGTATTTT. The J gene is TRBJ2-3, the V gene TRBV30; 13 bases map to TRBD2. Trimming removed 2 bases from V and 1 base from J; junction bases left unmatched: 3. This CDR3 contains 16 residues. Per germline, CDR1 GTSNPN and CDR2 SVGIG (reference sequence).

The chain recombines TRBV7-9 with TRBJ2-1; no reliable D call. The CDR3 sequence is 15 residues long. V was clipped by 5 bases and J by 0 bases, with 11 bases between them. Looked up from germline, CDR1 is SEHNR and CDR2 is FQNEAQ (reference sequence). CDR3 nucleotide sequence: TGTGCCAGCAGCCCGACTTCAAGCTCCTACAATGAGCAGTTCTTC. Protein sequence: CASSPTSSSYNEQFF.

The rearrangement uses TRBV4-1 and TRBJ1-5; D remains ambiguous. The V and J ends lost 4 bases and 0 bases respectively, with 13 bases between them. This CDR3 is 16 amino acids long. The germline CDR1 and CDR2 sequences are MGHRA and YSYEKL. In nucleotides, the CDR3 is TGCGCCAGCAGCCCTACTTCCCAATATAGCAATCAGCCCCAGCATTTT. This translates into CASSPTSQYSNQPQHF.

The chain recombines TRBV2 with TRBJ1-1; D gene uncertain. With 8 bases removed from V and 4 bases from J, the gap between germline ends came to 11 bases. CDR1 SNHLY and CDR2 FYNNEI come from the germline V gene. This CDR3 is built from 12 residues. CDR3 nucleotide sequence: TGTGCCAGCGAACAGATGGTCACTGAAGCTTTCTTT. This codes for CASEQMVTEAFF. The full variable domain, completed using reference TRBV2 and TRBJ1-1, is EPEVTQTPSHQVTQMGQEVILRCVPISNHLYFYWYRQILGQKVEFLVSFYNNEISEKSEIFDDQFSVERPDGSNFTLKIRSTKLEDSAMYFCASEQMVTEAFFGQGTRLTVV.

V and J are TRBV28 and TRBJ1-1, with 10 positions matching TRBD1. The germline gives CDR1 MDHEN, CDR2 SYDVKM. V lost 8 bases to trimming and J lost 5 bases; unmatched junction nucleotides: 8. This CDR3 contains 14 residues. The DNA of the CDR3 is TGTGCCAGCGCCACGACAGGGGGCAGAACTGAAGCTTTCTTT. Protein: CASATTGGRTEAFF.

This rearrangement joins TRBV27 to TRBJ1-2; 7 nucleotides line up with TRBD1. This CDR3 is built from 14 residues. Losses at the gene ends were 5 bases for V and 4 bases for J; bases not matched to a gene: 7. Germline CDR1 is MNHEY and CDR2 is SMNVEV (reference sequence). The CDR3 coding sequence is TGTGCCAGCAGTCCTCCCGGACAGGTCTATGGCTACACCTTC. This sequence encodes CASSPPGQVYGYTF.

V gene TRBV5-6 combines with J gene TRBJ2-7, with D perhaps matching TRBD2 (6 bases). In germline, CDR1 is SGHDT, CDR2 YYEEEE. The V and J ends lost 4 bases and 3 bases respectively, with 17 bases between them. The CDR3 extends over 15 amino acids. Here the CDR3 DNA reads TGTGCCAGCAGCCGCGGGTGGAGGGGCGGCTACGAGCAGTACTTC. Its protein is CASSRGWRGGYEQYF. The whole variable domain, filled in from reference TRBV5-6 and TRBJ2-7, reads DAGVTQSPTHLIKTRGQQVTLRCSPKSGHDTVSWYQQALGQGPQFIFQYYEEEERQRGNFPDRFSGHQFPNYSSELNVNALLLGDSALYLCASSRGWRGGYEQYFGPGTRLTVT.

The J gene is TRBJ2-7, the V gene TRBV3-1 (or the pseudogene TRBV3-2); 9 positions match TRBD1. The CDR3 contains 15 residues. Trimming took 4 bases from V and 4 from J; bases not matched to a gene: 8. CDR1 and CDR2 (germline): LGHDT, YNNKEL (reference sequence). The CDR3 DNA is TGTGCCAGCAGCCCCAGGACAGGGGCAAGATACGAGCAGTACTTC. Its protein is CASSPRTGARYEQYF.

The chain recombines TRBV28 with TRBJ2-2, with D unclear. Germline CDR1 MDHEN, CDR2 SYDVKM. Trimming left V 7 bases short and J 4 bases short, with 16 bases between. This CDR3 region has 15 residues. The CDR3 bases are TGTGCCAGCAAATCGGGTTTACCATTCACCGGGGAGCTGTTTTTT. It codes for CASKSGLPFTGELFF.

The chain recombines TRBV7-9 with TRBJ2-7, with 12 bases lining up with TRBD2. The CDR3 runs 14 residues. Germline V gene sequence: CDR1 SEHNR, CDR2 FQNEAQ (reference sequence). V lost 3 bases and J lost 7; bases outside the gene matches: 4. CDR3 nucleotide sequence: TGTGCCAGCAGCTTGGGACTAGCGGGTGAGGAGCAGTACTTC. Protein product: CASSLGLAGEEQYF. The full variable domain, rest sourced from reference TRBV7-9 and TRBJ2-7, is DTGVSQNPRHKITKRGQNVTFRCDPISEHNRLYWYRQTLGQGPEFLTYFQNEAQLEKSRLLSDRFSAERPKGSFSTLEIQRTEQGDSAMYLCASSLGLAGEEQYFGPGTRLTVT.

A word on this clone: An end of the junction differs from the germline gene, which may be a read error. J is TRBJ2-5 and V is TRBV25-1, with 9 nucleotides matching TRBD1. The CDR3 sequence is 15 residues long. Germline lookup yields CDR1 MGHDK and CDR2 SYGVNS. This chain's CDR3 is CASSGRQGEQGTQYF. Here the CDR3 DNA reads TGTGCCAGCAGTGGCAGACAGGGGGAACAAGGGACCCAGTACTTC.

The genes are TRBV5-1 and TRBJ2-1; tentative D call: TRBD2 (6 bases). The CDR3 length is 15 residues. V shed 3 bases and J shed 7 bases, with 17 bases lying between them. Germline V gene lookup returns CDR1 SGHRS and CDR2 YFSETQ. The CDR3 spells CASSSSSDPRNEQFF. The CDR3 region has the DNA TGCGCCAGCAGCTCCTCTAGCGACCCGCGGAATGAGCAGTTCTTC.

V and J are TRBV29-1 and TRBJ2-1, with 7 bases that match TRBD2. The CDR3 runs to 14 residues. Germline V gene data show CDR1 as SQVTM and CDR2 as ANQGSEA. V shed 6 bases, J shed 7 bases, and the junction held 12 bases outside the gene matches. This CDR3 reads CSVPKSGKLNEQFF. The CDR3, as DNA: TGCAGCGTGCCGAAGAGCGGGAAGTTGAATGAGCAGTTCTTC.

J is TRBJ2-7 and V is TRBV28; a weak D match, TRBD2 (5 bases). Germline loops: CDR1 MDHEN, CDR2 SYDVKM. The CDR3 spans 14 residues. V was pared by 2 bases and J by 4 bases, with 12 bases between. Here the CDR3 reads CASSLAGGGYEQYF. CDR3 sequence (DNA): TGTGCCAGCAGTTTAGCGGGTGGCGGGTACGAGCAGTACTTC.

CDR3 protein: CASSGRVAGGAAAYNEQFF. In DNA, the CDR3 is TGTGCCAGCAGCGGCCGGGTAGCGGGGGGAGCGGCGGCGTACAATGAGCAGTTCTTC. The gene calls are TRBV5-6 and TRBJ2-1; 10 bases match TRBD2. Germline assignment: CDR1 SGHDT and CDR2 YYEEEE. This CDR3 is built from 19 residues. J gave up 4 bases and V 4 bases, and 17 bases lay outside the gene matches.

This sequence joins TRBV7-9 and TRBJ2-1; D perhaps matches TRBD2 (5 bases). Germline assignment: CDR1 SEHNR and CDR2 FQNEAQ (reference sequence). CDR3 length equals 13 residues. The V end lost 8 bases, the J end lost 6 bases, and 14 bases lay between the germline ends. The CDR3: CASSVARSNEQFF. The CDR3 bases are TGTGCCAGCTCAGTAGCGAGGAGCAATGAGCAGTTCTTC. Drawing the rest from reference TRBV7-9 and TRBJ2-1, the complete variable domain is DTGVSQNPRHKITKRGQNVTFRCDPISEHNRLYWYRQTLGQGPEFLTYFQNEAQLEKSRLLSDRFSAERPKGSFSTLEIQRTEQGDSAMYLCASSVARSNEQFFGPGTRLTVL.

This chain connects TRBV10-2 to TRBJ2-5; 9 nucleotides match TRBD1. V trimming: 8 bases; J trimming: 5 bases; junction bases outside the gene matches: 18. The CDR3 totals 17 residues. The germline gives CDR1 WSHSY, CDR2 SAAADI. CDR3 loop: CASGGGQGMEWRETQYF. The CDR3 DNA reads TGCGCCAGCGGGGGGGGACAGGGCATGGAATGGCGGGAGACCCAGTACTTC.

This chain links TRBV19 with TRBJ2-1; 13 bases match TRBD2. With V trimmed by 5 bases and J by 8 bases, 9 bases remained unmatched. The CDR3 spans 16 residues. CDR1 and CDR2 (germline): LNHDA, SQIVND (reference sequence). CDR3 in amino acids: CASSGGLAGAFYEQFF. CDR3 bases: TGTGCCAGTAGTGGAGGACTAGCGGGAGCCTTCTATGAGCAGTTCTTC.

The V and J genes are TRBV7-2 and TRBJ2-3; 13 bases agree with TRBD2. The CDR3 is made up of 17 amino acids. Looked up from germline, CDR1 is SGHTA and CDR2 is FQGNSA. The ends lost 5 bases at V and 1 base at J; junction bases unmatched: 6. The CDR3 sequence: CASSRTSGRKGTDTQYF. CDR3 in DNA: TGTGCCAGCAGCCGGACTAGCGGGAGAAAAGGCACAGATACGCAGTATTTT.

The chain uses TRBV5-1 and TRBJ2-7, with 13 positions matching TRBD2. V shed 3 bases, J shed 1 base, and the junction held 13 bases outside the gene matches. The CDR3 length is 19 residues. Germline V CDR1 and CDR2: SGHRS, YFSETQ. This chain's CDR3 is CASSSKGLAGMSASYEQYF. In DNA, the CDR3 is TGCGCCAGCAGCTCGAAGGGACTAGCGGGAATGTCCGCTTCCTACGAGCAGTACTTC.

The chain's CDR3 is CASSEFDRRTDTQYF. CDR3 bases: TGTGCCAGCAGTGAATTCGACCGGAGGACAGATACGCAGTATTTT. The chain is built from TRBV25-1 and TRBJ2-3; TRBD2 might be the D (5 bases). The CDR3 consists of 15 residues. Germline CDR1 MGHDK, CDR2 SYGVNS. V lost 1 base and J lost 3, with 11 bases in between. Supplemented by reference TRBV25-1 and TRBJ2-3, the full variable domain reads EADIYQTPRYLVIGTGKKITLECSQTMGHDKMYWYQQDPGMELHLIHYSYGVNSTEKGDLSSESTVSRIRTEHFPLTLESARPSHTSQYLCASSEFDRRTDTQYFGPGTRLTVL.

The genes are TRBV11-3 and TRBJ2-7; D is possibly TRBD1 (6 bases). Trimming left V 1 base short and J 5 bases short, with 18 bases between. Germline V CDR1 and CDR2: SGHNT, YENEEA. The CDR3 runs to 16 residues. This chain's CDR3 is CASSLVPTQGGNEQYF. The CDR3 DNA follows: TGTGCCAGCAGCTTAGTACCCACACAGGGCGGCAACGAGCAGTACTTC.

The rearrangement uses TRBV28 and TRBJ2-4, with 8 bases that match TRBD2. The ends lost 7 bases at V and 0 bases at J; junction bases unmatched: 11. This CDR3 region has 17 residues. The germline CDR1 and CDR2 sequences are MDHEN and SYDVKM. CDR3 residues: CASTPPGGFLAKNIQYF. As DNA, the CDR3 is TGTGCCAGCACTCCCCCGGGAGGGTTTTTAGCCAAAAACATTCAGTACTTC.